The 26 T cell receptor beta chains below were found in one sample sequenced in a study of blood T cell repertoires in COVID-19. The method was immunoSEQ multiplex PCR; TCRdb's version includes in-frame clones alone and lacks a portion of them. The sample shows 100,000 to 150,000 clones, approximately 90% of them seen only once. Material: peripheral blood. These receptors all come from a man aged 50 or older with acute or convalescent COVID-19.

The chain carries TRBV10-3 and TRBJ1-3, with D unclear. The CDR3 spans 14 residues. Germline CDR1 reads ENHRY; CDR2 reads SYGVKD. Trimming removed 2 bases from V and 0 bases from J, with 5 bases in between. The CDR3 DNA reads as TGTGCCATCAGTGAGGACAACTCTGGAAACACCATATATTTT. This codes for CAISEDNSGNTIYF.

This chain uses TRBV27 with TRBJ2-3; 7 nucleotides agree with TRBD1. Germline V CDR1 and CDR2: MNHEY, SMNVEV (reference sequence). This CDR3 spans 14 amino acids. V shed 3 bases and J 5 bases; nucleotides not matched to a gene: 5. CDR3 coding DNA: TGTGCCAGCAGTTTTGACCCAGGGGGAGATACGCAGTATTTT. Protein: CASSFDPGGDTQYF.

V usage is TRBV24-1 and J usage is TRBJ1-5; the match to TRBD1 covers 12 bases. The CDR3 covers 16 residues. CDR1 is KGHDR, CDR2 SFDVKD, per germline. Trimming removed 3 bases from V and 7 bases from J; junction bases left unmatched: 6. For the CDR3, the DNA is TGTGCCACCAGTGATGGGGACAGGGGGCTTTTACAGCCCCAGCATTTT. Translated: CATSDGDRGLLQPQHF.

In this sample, this clone turned up once. The gene calls are TRBV2 and TRBJ1-6, with TRBD1 as a possible D gene (5 bases). Germline values: CDR1 SNHLY, CDR2 FYNNEI. Trimming pared 7 bases from V and 9 bases from J, leaving 13 bases between. The CDR3 is 13 amino acids. The CDR3 bases are TGTGCCAGCAACGTTCTAGGGGCTTCACCCCTCCACTTT. Translated: CASNVLGASPLHF.

On this clone itself: A junction end diverges from the germline sequence, so it may reflect a read error. The CDR3: CASSLVGPEAQF. In nucleotides, the CDR3 is TGTGCCAGCAGCTTAGTCGGGCCGGAGGCCCAATTT. The genes are TRBV7-9 and TRBJ1-1, with unresolved D. This CDR3 has 12 amino acids. Germline-derived CDR1 and CDR2 are SEHNR and FQNEAQ (reference sequence).

This clone was seen just once. The chain combines TRBV11-2 with TRBJ1-2; D call uncertain. The CDR3 sequence is 13 residues long. V was cut by 5 bases and J by 4 bases, with 11 bases left in between. The germline gives CDR1 SGHAT, CDR2 FQNNGV. The CDR3 region is CASSPSPLYGYTF. Written as DNA, the CDR3 is TGTGCCAGCAGCCCCTCCCCTCTCTATGGCTACACCTTC.

This rearrangement joins TRBV29-1 to TRBJ1-3; 9 bases agree with TRBD1. This CDR3 contains 14 residues. Trimming took 6 bases from V and 2 from J; bases not matched to a gene: 5. Germline V gives CDR1 SQVTM, CDR2 ANQGSEA. The CDR3 DNA reads TGCAGCGTGGGACAGGGAGGGGCTGGAAACACCATATATTTT. Translation: CSVGQGGAGNTIYF. The full variable domain, rest sourced from reference TRBV29-1 and TRBJ1-3, is SAVISQKPSRDICQRGTSLTIQCQVDSQVTMMFWYRQQPGQSLTLIATANQGSEATYESGFVIDKFPISRPNLTFSTLTVSNMSPEDSSIYLCSVGQGGAGNTIYFGEGSWLTVV.

The chain carries TRBV5-1 and TRBJ1-6, with 9 bases lining up with TRBD1. Germline CDR1 and CDR2: SGHRS and YFSETQ. V shed 0 bases, J shed 7 bases, and the junction held 2 bases outside the gene matches. The length of the CDR3 is 15 residues. The CDR3 DNA is TGCGCCAGCAGCTTGGGAGGGACAGGGAATTCACCCCTCCACTTT. This translates into CASSLGGTGNSPLHF. Full variable domain (remainder filled in from reference TRBV5-1 and TRBJ1-6): KAGVTQTPRYLIKTRGQQVTLSCSPISGHRSVSWYQQTPGQGLQFLFEYFSETQRNKGNFPGRFSGRQFSNSRSEMNVSTLELGDSALYLCASSLGGTGNSPLHFGNGTRLTVT.

The chain recombines TRBV9 with TRBJ2-5; 13 nucleotides line up with TRBD2. The CDR3 has 17 amino acids. Germline CDR1 and CDR2: SGDLS and YYNGEE. The junction had 5 bases not matched to a gene; V was cut back by 2 bases and J by 1 base. The CDR3 loop is CASSVGTSGTSQETQYF. The CDR3 coding sequence is TGTGCCAGCAGCGTCGGGACTAGCGGGACTTCCCAAGAGACCCAGTACTTC.

V gene TRBV18 combines with J gene TRBJ2-1, with 16 bases matching TRBD2. Trimming at V came to 2 bases and at J to 4 bases, leaving 8 bases not matched to a gene. Germline-derived CDR1 and CDR2 are KGHSH and LQKENI. The CDR3 runs to 19 residues. Written as DNA, the CDR3 is TGTGCCAGCTCACCAATGCCGGGACTAGCGGGAGGGGGATACAATGAGCAGTTCTTC. It yields the protein CASSPMPGLAGGGYNEQFF.

The chain combines TRBV3-1 (or the pseudogene TRBV3-2) with TRBJ2-5; weak D call: TRBD1 (6 bases). The CDR3 covers 15 residues. V lost 3 bases and J lost 3, with 14 bases in between. CDR1 LGHDT and CDR2 YNNKEL come from the germline V gene (reference sequence). CDR3 loop: CASSQAGVEEETQYF. CDR3 in DNA: TGTGCCAGCAGCCAGGCAGGGGTTGAGGAAGAGACCCAGTACTTC.

The V call is TRBV18, the J call TRBJ2-4; D not certain. V was pared by 5 bases and J by 7 bases, with 12 bases between. The CDR3 covers 13 residues. Per the germline V gene, CDR1 is KGHSH and CDR2 is LQKENI. The CDR3 nucleotides are TGTGCCAGCTCAGGTCTTGCAGCGAACATTCAGTACTTC. Translation gives CASSGLAANIQYF.

The chain uses TRBV5-8 and TRBJ2-2; TRBD1 aligns across 11 bases. The CDR3 runs to 14 residues. With 5 bases clipped from V and 8 bases from J, the junction kept 5 bases outside the gene matches. Germline CDR1 reads SGHTS; CDR2 reads YDEGEE. The CDR3 reads CASRRTGGSGELFF. In nucleotides, the CDR3 is TGTGCCAGCAGGCGGACAGGGGGCTCGGGGGAGCTGTTTTTT. Complete variable domain (other parts from reference TRBV5-8 and TRBJ2-2): EAGVTQSPTHLIKTRGQQATLRCSPISGHTSVYWYQQALGLGLQFLLWYDEGEERNRGNFPPRFSGRQFPNYSSELNVNALELEDSALYLCASRRTGGSGELFFGEGSRLTVL.

This clone has just one count. The rearrangement joins TRBV7-3 to TRBJ2-3, with 12 bases that match TRBD1. The V and J ends lost 4 bases and 2 bases, in that order; junction bases with no gene match: 25. Germline-derived CDR1 and CDR2 are SGHTA and FQGTGA. CDR3 length: 23 amino acids. The CDR3 is CASSSTDRDRGLGLSSYTDTQYF. The DNA for the CDR3 is TGTGCCAGCAGCTCAACAGACCGGGACAGGGGGCTCGGACTCTCCTCTTACACAGATACGCAGTATTTT.

The rearrangement uses TRBV4-2 and TRBJ2-5, with 9 bases lining up with TRBD2. V shed 3 bases, J shed 5 bases, and the junction held 10 bases outside the gene matches. Germline-derived CDR1 and CDR2 are LGHNA and YNFKEQ. The CDR3 spans 16 residues. CDR3 sequence: CASSQGAGTSKETQYF. CDR3 sequence (DNA): TGTGCCAGCAGCCAGGGGGCCGGGACTAGCAAGGAGACCCAGTACTTC.

This sequence joins TRBV19 and TRBJ2-7; D is possibly TRBD1 (6 bases). Trimming pared 2 bases from V and 3 bases from J, leaving 11 bases between. Germline loops: CDR1 LNHDA, CDR2 SQIVND (reference sequence). This CDR3 has 14 amino acids. The CDR3 here is CASSISGDGYEQYF. DNA for the CDR3: TGTGCCAGTAGTATATCAGGGGACGGCTACGAGCAGTACTTC.

The chain is built from TRBV20-1 and TRBJ2-5; the D gene is possibly TRBD1 (5 bases). The CDR3 extends over 11 amino acids. V was cut by 6 bases and J by 4 bases, with 9 bases left in between. Germline V gene lookup returns CDR1 DFQATT and CDR2 SNEGSKA (reference sequence). The CDR3 region has the DNA TGCAGTGCAGGGGTGGCAGAGACCCAGTACTTC. It is translated as CSAGVAETQYF.

The chain couples TRBV6-2 or TRBV6-3 to TRBJ2-7, with TRBD1 identical over 7 bases. The CDR3 is made up of 15 amino acids. The germline V gene has CDR1 MNHEY and CDR2 SVGEGT. The V gene end was trimmed by 5 bases and the J gene end by 2 bases; junction bases not matched to a gene: 9. CDR3 sequence (DNA): TGTGCCAGCAGTACACCGGACAGGTACGCCTACGAGCAGTACTTC. Amino acid sequence: CASSTPDRYAYEQYF.

The sample holds a few counts of this clone. The CDR3 DNA sequence: TGTGCCAGCGACAACGGACAGGGAACTGAAGCTTTCTTT. Its protein product is CASDNGQGTEAFF. This chain connects TRBV27 to TRBJ1-1; 8 bases map to TRBD1. The CDR3 contains 13 residues. Germline loops: CDR1 MNHEY, CDR2 SMNVEV (reference sequence). Trimming removed 8 bases from V and 5 bases from J; junction bases left unmatched: 7.

J is TRBJ2-7 and V is TRBV13, with D possibly matching TRBD2 (5 bases). Trimming shortened V by 3 bases and J by 6 bases, and 15 bases separated the two germline ends. CDR1 PRHDT and CDR2 FYEKMQ come from the germline V gene (reference sequence). There are 14 residues in the CDR3. The DNA for the CDR3 is TGTGCCAGCAGCTTGAGTGGCGAGGGCCTCGAGCAGTACTTC. Its protein is CASSLSGEGLEQYF.

The V gene is TRBV6-6, the J gene TRBJ2-1; 11 bases match TRBD2. Per the germline V gene, CDR1 is MNHNY and CDR2 is SVGAGI (reference sequence). The CDR3 is made up of 15 amino acids. Unmatched junction bases numbered 8, after V lost 4 bases and J lost 9 bases. The CDR3: CASSSLSGRAAEQFF. CDR3 nucleotides: TGTGCCAGCAGTTCCCTTAGCGGGAGGGCCGCTGAGCAGTTCTTC.

The chain combines TRBV7-9 with TRBJ2-1; a weak D match, TRBD2 (5 bases). V lost 4 bases to trimming and J lost 7 bases, with 17 bases between them. CDR1 and CDR2 (germline): SEHNR, FQNEAQ (reference sequence). This CDR3 has 15 amino acids. In DNA, the CDR3 is TGTGCCAGCAGCTCTCCTTTCGACCCGGGGAATGAGCAGTTCTTC. Translation: CASSSPFDPGNEQFF.

The rearrangement links TRBV27 to TRBJ2-2; 10 bases agree with TRBD2. Germline values: CDR1 MNHEY, CDR2 SMNVEV (reference sequence). The trim removed 4 bases at V and 7 bases at J, leaving 9 bases unmatched. The CDR3 totals 16 residues. CDR3 nucleotide sequence: TGTGCCAGCAGTTATAGCGGGAGGCAATGGGGCGGGGAGCTGTTTTTT. It specifies CASSYSGRQWGGELFF.

V usage is TRBV29-1 and J usage is TRBJ1-1; 8 nucleotides align to TRBD1. The CDR3 spans 12 residues. CDR1 is SQVTM, CDR2 ANQGSEA, per germline. Trimming cost V 4 bases and J 4 bases; bases outside gene matches: 2. As DNA, the CDR3 is TGCAGCGTTGTTACAGGGGGCACTGAAGCTTTCTTT. Translated, it gives CSVVTGGTEAFF.

This clone was detected once. The V and J genes are TRBV9 and TRBJ2-1, with 8 bases lining up with TRBD2. CDR1 is SGDLS, CDR2 YYNGEE, per germline. The V and J ends lost 4 bases and 0 bases, in that order; junction bases with no gene match: 9. CDR3 length: 17 residues. This chain's CDR3 is CASSPRASGSSYNEQFF. The CDR3 nucleotides read TGTGCCAGCAGCCCCAGAGCCAGCGGGAGCTCCTACAATGAGCAGTTCTTC.

V gene TRBV4-1 combines with J gene TRBJ2-1; 12 bases fit TRBD2. The CDR3 totals 17 residues. Germline trimming cut 4 bases from V and 0 bases from J; bases unmatched to any gene: 4. From germline, CDR1 is MGHRA and CDR2 YSYEKL. The CDR3 is CASSPGLAGSSYNEQFF. The CDR3 nucleotides read TGCGCCAGCAGCCCGGGACTAGCGGGTAGCTCCTACAATGAGCAGTTCTTC.